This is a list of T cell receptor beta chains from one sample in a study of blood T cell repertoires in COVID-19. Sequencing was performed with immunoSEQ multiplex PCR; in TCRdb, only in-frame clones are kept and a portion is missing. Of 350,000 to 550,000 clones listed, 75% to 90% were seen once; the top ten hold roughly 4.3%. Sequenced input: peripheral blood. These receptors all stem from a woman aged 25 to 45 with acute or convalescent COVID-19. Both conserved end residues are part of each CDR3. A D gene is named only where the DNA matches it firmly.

CDR3aa: CASTQTGVYGYTF
j_gene: TRBJ1-2
v_gene: TRBV28
d_gene: -

CDR3aa: CASSFNRDRGNYGYTF
j_gene: TRBJ1-2
v_gene: TRBV28
d_gene: TRBD1

CDR3aa: CASSFSGQANSGNTIYF
j_gene: TRBJ1-3
v_gene: TRBV5-1
d_gene: TRBD1

CDR3aa: CASTTYGLAGGEDTQYF
j_gene: TRBJ2-3
v_gene: TRBV27
d_gene: TRBD2

CDR3aa: CASRTPEGTQTGKNQPQHF
j_gene: TRBJ1-5
v_gene: TRBV28
d_gene: TRBD1

CDR3aa: CASSSISITYEQYF
j_gene: TRBJ2-7
v_gene: TRBV5-6
d_gene: -

CDR3aa: CASKLGRVNTEAFF
j_gene: TRBJ1-1
v_gene: TRBV2
d_gene: -

CDR3aa: CASSPGTGVQNYGYTF
j_gene: TRBJ1-2
v_gene: TRBV18
d_gene: TRBD1

CDR3aa: CASRYGDEQYF
j_gene: TRBJ2-7
v_gene: TRBV28
d_gene: -

CDR3aa: CSVVRLEGEQFF
j_gene: TRBJ2-1
v_gene: TRBV29-1
d_gene: -

CDR3aa: CATSRSAGDYEQYF
j_gene: TRBJ2-7
v_gene: TRBV15
d_gene: TRBD2

CDR3aa: CASSVSQSSFPGGSPLHF
j_gene: TRBJ1-6
v_gene: TRBV7-8
d_gene: TRBD1

CDR3aa: CASSPPGQLNTEAFF
j_gene: TRBJ1-1
v_gene: TRBV5-4
d_gene: TRBD1

CDR3aa: CASSAMTGPSYEQYF
j_gene: TRBJ2-7
v_gene: TRBV28
d_gene: TRBD1

CDR3aa: CASSSTEQGQYQETQYF
j_gene: TRBJ2-5
v_gene: TRBV7-9
d_gene: -

CDR3aa: CASSLRGNEQYF
j_gene: TRBJ2-7
v_gene: TRBV11-2
d_gene: -

CDR3aa: CASSSSTDTQYF
j_gene: TRBJ2-3
v_gene: TRBV6-2/TRBV6-3
d_gene: -

CDR3aa: CASRGQGGSNYGYTF
j_gene: TRBJ1-2
v_gene: TRBV6-5
d_gene: TRBD1

CDR3aa: CASSSNWRAQHF
j_gene: TRBJ1-5
v_gene: TRBV12-3/TRBV12-4
d_gene: -

CDR3aa: CASSQELRDTQYF
j_gene: TRBJ2-3
v_gene: TRBV14
d_gene: -

CDR3aa: CATSPGVGANVLTF
j_gene: TRBJ2-6
v_gene: TRBV24-1
d_gene: -